This TCR beta chain emerged from a study of beta chain features in type 1 diabetes. Overall study results and limits: There was a moderate but significant shortening of TCRB CDR3s in all four CD4+ subsets of Type 1 diabetes patients.

This clone has just a few counts. The antigen is not known. This CDR3 is built from 15 residues. V dropped 0 bases and J dropped 0; count of bases not matched to a gene: 1. Per germline, CDR1 SGDLS and CDR2 YYNGEE. Isolated RNA was reverse transcribed in full, so expressed TCRB transcripts were sequenced. Measured with immunoSEQ multiplex PCR; TCRdb has only the in-frame clones, and not every one. The sample records approximately 270,000 clones, approximately 14% being singletons. A CD45RO/CCR7/CD25/CD127/CD95/CD27 panel sorted naive, central memory, regulatory and stem cell-like memory CD4+ cells. The V call is TRBV9, the J call TRBJ2-3; 7 bases line up with TRBD1. The receptor's source is a man aged 25 to 45 with type 1 diabetes. Sequencing was performed on naive CD4+ T cells from blood. CDR3 region: CASSVGDRSTDTQYF. The CDR3 DNA sequence: TGTGCCAGCAGCGTAGGGGACAGAAGCACAGATACGCAGTATTTT. Complete variable domain (other parts from reference TRBV9 and TRBJ2-3): DSGVTQTPKHLITATGQRVTLRCSPRSGDLSVYWYQQSLDQGLQFLIQYYNGEERAKGNILERFSAQQFPDLHSELNLSSLELGDSALYFCASSVGDRSTDTQYFGPGTRLTVL.